This T cell receptor (beta chain) is from a study of blood T cell repertoires in COVID-19 (dated by TCRdb to the early 2020s). With respect to the entire study: The collaborator samples originated in the United States, Italy and Spain and spanned the acute and convalescent phases of COVID-19. The prospective study material was composed of cDNA or gDNA derived from T cells, B-cell-depleted T cells, or PBMCs. Sample metadata almost always included a de-identified subject ID, COVID-19 status, age in years and sex. The samples were drawn from the first 160 participants of the ongoing ImmuneRACE study and from some 1,300 subjects provided by 6 global collaborators. Where HLA class I and class II types were available, the types were taken from metadata supplied by the sample provider, not from assay-based typing. Deeply sampled blood TCRbeta repertoires from subjects exposed to, actively infected with, or recovered from COVID-19 were included in the dataset. A freely available public database, intended as a resource for researchers studying the immune response to SARS-CoV-2, is where the repertoires were released. Study-wide conclusions, independent of this receptor: The quantity of clinical and demographic metadata differed by source and by participant and was supplied without curation.

TCRbeta CDR3 regions were amplified from genomic DNA by means of the immunoSEQ Assay, a bias-controlled multiplex PCR. Per the original workflow: Nucleated cell counts per sample were estimated from amplification of reference gene primers within the assay. Sequence reads were collapsed and filtered to measure the absolute abundance of every unique TCRbeta CDR3 rearrangement. Productive Simpson clonality was computed per sample as the square root of Simpson's diversity index over productive rearrangements. Not all clones reach the TCRdb copy of this immuneACCESS table, which keeps in-frame sequences only. Checked studies attribute under half of the gap to unresolved V genes and leave the rest unexplained. Clonal size and the V and J genes are those of that table, whereas D and trimming came from the DNA. For this sample the table gives about 18,000 clones, of which roughly four fifths were detected only once. The top ten clones comprise over 11% of the sample.

The collaborating institutions used their own protocols to collect whole blood in K2EDTA tubes. For TCRbeta analysis, collaborator samples were shipped as frozen whole blood, as isolated PBMCs, or as DNA extracted from either sample type. A word on this clone: What this receptor recognizes is not known. No base quality information exists; no much larger clone differs at one position.

The material sequenced was peripheral blood. The TCR comes from a man aged 35-49 years with active or convalescent COVID-19.

The CDR3 region: CASSLTGGLSYEQYF. Read as DNA, the sequence is TGTGCCAGCAGCTTGACGGGGGGACTCTCCTACGAGCAGTACTTC. The rearrangement joined TRBV27 to TRBJ2-7; 7 bases in between match TRBD2. Trimming takes 6 bases off V and 0 bases off J; junction bases not matched to a gene: 8. The germline V gene (reference sequence) specifies MNHEY as CDR1 and SMNVEV as CDR2. The CDR3, cysteine through phenylalanine, is 15 amino acids long. The read is trimmed to its CDR3 DNA, 45 bases read in frame from base 1.